The 2 T cell receptor beta chains below come from one sample, sequenced in a study of blood T cells in healthy people across ages. PCR was performed a second time for about 7 to 11 cycles using a sample-barcoded 5' primer and a J-beta primer mix. A single record per CDR3 protein comes from TCRdb applying MiXCR to the 5' RACE reads. Of 1.5 million to 2 million distinct CDR3 sequences listed, approximately 50% are singletons. The sample was blood. These receptors were collected from a middle-aged woman in good health.

This clonotype has more than one count but fewer than ten. This chain's CDR3 is CSAGRTGVQETQYF. Here the CDR3 DNA reads TGCAGTGCTGGGAGGACTGGAGTACAAGAGACCCAGTACTTC. V gene TRBV20-1 combines with J gene TRBJ2-5, with D perhaps matching TRBD2 (6 bases). This CDR3 spans 14 amino acids. Germline V gives CDR1 DFQATT, CDR2 SNEGSKA (reference sequence). The ends were cut back, 5 bases at V and 2 bases at J, with 15 bases in the middle.

This chain uses TRBV27 with TRBJ1-4; D not certain. Germline CDR1 and CDR2: MNHEY and SMNVEV (reference sequence). This CDR3 has 12 amino acids. V was trimmed by 6 bases and J by 7 bases, leaving 9 bases between them. The CDR3 DNA reads TGTGCCAGCAGGTTACTCGGTGAAAAACTGTTTTTT. Protein sequence: CASRLLGEKLFF.